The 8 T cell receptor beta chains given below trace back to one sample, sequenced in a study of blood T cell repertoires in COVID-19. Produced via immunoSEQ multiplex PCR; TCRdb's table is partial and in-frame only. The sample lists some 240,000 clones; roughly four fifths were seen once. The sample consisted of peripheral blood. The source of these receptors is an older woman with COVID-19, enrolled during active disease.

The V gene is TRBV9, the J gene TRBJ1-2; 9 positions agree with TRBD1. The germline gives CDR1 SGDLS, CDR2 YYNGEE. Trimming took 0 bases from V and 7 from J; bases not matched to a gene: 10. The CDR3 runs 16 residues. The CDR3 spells CASSVGSQGALSGYTF. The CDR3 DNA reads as TGTGCCAGCAGCGTAGGATCACAGGGGGCGTTATCTGGCTACACCTTC.

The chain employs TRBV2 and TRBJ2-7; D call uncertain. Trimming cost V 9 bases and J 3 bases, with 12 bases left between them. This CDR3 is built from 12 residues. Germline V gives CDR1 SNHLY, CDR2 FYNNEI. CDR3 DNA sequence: TGTGCCAGTTACCTGAGAGGCTACGAGCAGTACTTC. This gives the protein CASYLRGYEQYF.

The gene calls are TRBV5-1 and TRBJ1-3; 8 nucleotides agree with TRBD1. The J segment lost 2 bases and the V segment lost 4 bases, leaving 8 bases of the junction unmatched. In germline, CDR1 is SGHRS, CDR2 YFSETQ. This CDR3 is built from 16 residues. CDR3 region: CASSRLQGEAGNTIYF. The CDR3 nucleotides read TGCGCCAGCAGCCGTTTACAGGGGGAGGCTGGAAACACCATATATTTT.

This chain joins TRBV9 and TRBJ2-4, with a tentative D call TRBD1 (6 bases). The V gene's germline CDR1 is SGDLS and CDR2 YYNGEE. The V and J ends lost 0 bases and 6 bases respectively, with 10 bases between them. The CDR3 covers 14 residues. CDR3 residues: CASSVGQGRNIQYF. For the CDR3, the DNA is TGTGCCAGCAGCGTAGGGCAGGGGAGAAACATTCAGTACTTC.

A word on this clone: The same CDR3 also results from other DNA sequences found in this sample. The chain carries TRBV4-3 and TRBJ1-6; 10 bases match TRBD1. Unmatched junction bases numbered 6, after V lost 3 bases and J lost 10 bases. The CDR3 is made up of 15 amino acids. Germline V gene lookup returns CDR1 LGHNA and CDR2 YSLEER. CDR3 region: CASSHGTGDGSPLHF. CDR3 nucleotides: TGCGCCAGCAGCCACGGGACAGGGGATGGGTCACCCCTCCACTTT.

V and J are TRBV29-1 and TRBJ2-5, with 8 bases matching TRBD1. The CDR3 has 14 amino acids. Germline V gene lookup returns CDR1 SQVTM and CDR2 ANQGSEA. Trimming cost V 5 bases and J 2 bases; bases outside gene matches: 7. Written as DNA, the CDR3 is TGCAGCGTTCTGCCGGGACAGGAACAAGAGACCCAGTACTTC. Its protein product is CSVLPGQEQETQYF. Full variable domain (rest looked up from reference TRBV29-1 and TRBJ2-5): SAVISQKPSRDICQRGTSLTIQCQVDSQVTMMFWYRQQPGQSLTLIATANQGSEATYESGFVIDKFPISRPNLTFSTLTVSNMSPEDSSIYLCSVLPGQEQETQYFGPGTRLLVL.

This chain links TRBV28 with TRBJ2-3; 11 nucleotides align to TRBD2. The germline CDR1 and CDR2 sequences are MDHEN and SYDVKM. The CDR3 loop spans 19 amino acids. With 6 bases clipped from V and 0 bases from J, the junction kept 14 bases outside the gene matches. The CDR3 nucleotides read TGTGCCAGCAGCCGATTGGCTAGCGGGAGGCGGATTAGCACAGATACGCAGTATTTT. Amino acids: CASSRLASGRRISTDTQYF.

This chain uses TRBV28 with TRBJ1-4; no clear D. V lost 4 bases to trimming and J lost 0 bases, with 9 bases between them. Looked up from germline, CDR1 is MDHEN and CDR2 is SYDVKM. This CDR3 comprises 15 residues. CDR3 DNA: TGTGCCAGCAGTTCCCGTCGGGCAACTAATGAAAAACTGTTTTTT. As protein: CASSSRRATNEKLFF.